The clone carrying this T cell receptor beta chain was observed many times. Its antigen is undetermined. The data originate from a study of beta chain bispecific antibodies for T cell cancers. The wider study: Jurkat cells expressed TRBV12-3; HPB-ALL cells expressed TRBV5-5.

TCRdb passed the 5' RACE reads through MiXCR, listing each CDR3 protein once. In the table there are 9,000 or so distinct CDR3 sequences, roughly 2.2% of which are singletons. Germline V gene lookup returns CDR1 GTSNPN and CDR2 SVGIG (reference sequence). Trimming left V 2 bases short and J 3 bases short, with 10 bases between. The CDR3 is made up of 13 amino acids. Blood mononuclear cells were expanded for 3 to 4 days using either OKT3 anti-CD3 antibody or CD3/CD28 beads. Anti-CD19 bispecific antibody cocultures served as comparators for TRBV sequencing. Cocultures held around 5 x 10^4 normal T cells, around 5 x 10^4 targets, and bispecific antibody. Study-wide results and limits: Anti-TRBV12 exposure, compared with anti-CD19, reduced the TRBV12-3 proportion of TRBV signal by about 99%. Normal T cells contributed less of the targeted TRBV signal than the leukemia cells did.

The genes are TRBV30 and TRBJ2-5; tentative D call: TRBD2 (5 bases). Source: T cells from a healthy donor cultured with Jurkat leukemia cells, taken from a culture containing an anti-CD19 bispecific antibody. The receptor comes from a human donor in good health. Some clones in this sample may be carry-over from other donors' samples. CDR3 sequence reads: CAWSTGFEETQYF. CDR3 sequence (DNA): TGTGCCTGGAGTACGGGGTTCGAAGAGACCCAGTACTTC.